Each of the 29 T cell receptor beta chains below was sequenced from the same sample in a study of T-cell reconstitution after alpha-beta-depleted transplantation in children (dated by TCRdb to the mid-2010s). Library preparation employed PCR. For sequencing, an Illumina HiSeq 2500 was employed. Molecular barcoding was employed in the preparation of TCR libraries, with unique molecular identifiers being used to normalize TCRbeta repertoire quantification. The raw public reads went through TCRdb reprocessing: fastp at Q25, MiXCR clone calling, in-frame beta chains kept. CDR3 protein sequences are deduplicated, and each keeps its most common genes and DNA. Across this sample there are over 400,000 distinct CDR3 sequences, with approximately 12% seen only once. 5% to 6% of the sample is held by the ten biggest clonotypes. The sample here was PBMCs from the stem cell graft donor, taken from the stem cell graft. These receptors were taken from a human donor who donated a stem cell graft to a child with combined immunodeficiency.

The DNA for the CDR3 is TGCGCCAGCAGCTTTGGATCTGGGGGCGCGGAAGATACGCAGTATTTT. It specifies CASSFGSGGAEDTQYF. V usage is TRBV5-1 and J usage is TRBJ2-3; tentative D call: TRBD1 (6 bases). The V end lost 2 bases, the J end lost 5 bases, and 18 bases lay between the germline ends. The CDR3 totals 16 residues. The germline CDR1 and CDR2 sequences are SGHRS and YFSETQ.

This clonotype has ten or more counts. The rearrangement joins TRBV30 to TRBJ2-3, with TRBD1 as a possible D gene (6 bases). The V gene lost 1 base and the J gene lost 3 bases, with 14 bases spanning the gap. This CDR3 is 15 amino acids long. Germline lookup yields CDR1 GTSNPN and CDR2 SVGIG (reference sequence). The CDR3 protein is CAWSAPRGRTDTQYF. The DNA for the CDR3 is TGTGCCTGGAGTGCCCCTAGGGGGAGAACAGATACGCAGTATTTT.

This clonotype was seen a handful of times. The gene calls are TRBV20-1 and TRBJ2-3; D not certain. The CDR3 sequence is 11 residues long. The germline CDR1 and CDR2 sequences are DFQATT and SNEGSKA (reference sequence). With 3 bases removed from V and 2 bases from J, the gap between germline ends came to 3 bases. CDR3: CSARYTDTQYF. The CDR3 DNA sequence: TGCAGTGCTAGGTACACAGATACGCAGTATTTT.

The chain couples TRBV7-2 to TRBJ2-1; TRBD1 agrees at 9 bases. CDR1 and CDR2 (germline): SGHTA, FQGNSA. The CDR3 length is 17 residues. J gave up 7 bases and V 4 bases, and 14 bases lay outside the gene matches. The CDR3 is CASSSNLPGQGANEQFF. As DNA, the CDR3 is TGTGCCAGCAGCTCCAATCTACCGGGACAGGGTGCGAATGAGCAGTTCTTC.

This clonotype has a count of ten or more. The rearrangement joins TRBV12-3 or TRBV12-4 to TRBJ2-7, with D hard to call. V lost 1 base and J 2 bases, leaving 9 bases between the germline ends. The CDR3 extends over 14 amino acids. CDR3 amino acids: CASSLEWSAYEQYF. In nucleotides, the CDR3 is TGTGCCAGCAGTTTAGAATGGTCCGCCTACGAGCAGTACTTC.

The genes are TRBV13 and TRBJ2-7; D gene uncertain. Germline CDR1 PRHDT, CDR2 FYEKMQ (reference sequence). CDR3 length: 14 amino acids. V was clipped by 3 bases and J by 3 bases, with 12 bases between them. CDR3 DNA sequence: TGTGCCAGCAGCTTTCGCACTTCCCACTACGAGCAGTACTTC. The encoded protein is CASSFRTSHYEQYF.

This clonotype was observed many times. J is TRBJ2-1 and V is TRBV13; 7 positions agree with TRBD1. This CDR3 region has 16 residues. V trimming: 5 bases; J trimming: 5 bases; junction bases outside the gene matches: 12. The germline CDR1 and CDR2 sequences are PRHDT and FYEKMQ (reference sequence). CDR3 sequence: CASSRGTLTGNNEQFF. Written as DNA, the CDR3 is TGTGCCAGCAGCCGGGGTACGCTGACAGGGAACAATGAGCAGTTCTTC.

This clonotype was recorded at least ten times. This chain uses TRBV27 with TRBJ2-1; D possibly matches TRBD1 or TRBD2 (7 bases each). CDR3 size: 17 residues. Germline V CDR1 and CDR2: MNHEY, SMNVEV (reference sequence). The V gene lost 3 bases and the J gene lost 0 bases, with 15 bases spanning the gap. The CDR3 is CASSLGGGYSSYNEQFF. The CDR3 DNA sequence: TGTGCCAGCAGTTTGGGAGGGGGCTATAGCTCCTACAATGAGCAGTTCTTC.

This clonotype was detected only once. This chain connects TRBV12-3 or TRBV12-4 to TRBJ2-3, with TRBD2 matching 7 bases. V lost 0 bases and J lost 6; bases outside the gene matches: 9. The CDR3 contains 16 residues. DNA of the CDR3: TGTGCCAGCAGTTTAGCAACTAGCGCGAGTGGGGATACGCAGTATTTT. Protein sequence: CASSLATSASGDTQYF.

This clonotype was counted between two and nine times. The chain joins TRBV20-1 to TRBJ1-5; 7 bases are a match to TRBD1. Germline V CDR1 and CDR2: DFQATT, SNEGSKA (reference sequence). The V gene end was trimmed by 0 bases and the J gene end by 0 bases; junction bases not matched to a gene: 5. The CDR3 totals 16 residues. CDR3 residues: CSARDVQGLSNQPQHF. The CDR3 DNA sequence: TGCAGTGCTAGAGATGTACAGGGGCTTAGCAATCAGCCCCAGCATTTT.

The table lists this clonotype with many counts. The chain couples TRBV27 to TRBJ2-3; D remains ambiguous. The germline V gene has CDR1 MNHEY and CDR2 SMNVEV (reference sequence). V lost 8 bases, J lost 2 bases, and 8 bases lay in between. CDR3 length: 12 amino acids. As DNA, the CDR3 is TGTGCCAGCCGAATCACCACAGATACGCAGTATTTT. Translated: CASRITTDTQYF.

This clonotype was seen ten or more times. The chain recombines TRBV2 with TRBJ1-5; D perhaps matches TRBD1 (6 bases). Trimming stripped 6 bases from V and 4 bases from J, with 10 bases between. Germline CDR1 and CDR2: SNHLY and FYNNEI. The CDR3 spans 13 residues. CDR3 loop: CASRNTGNQPQHF. Written as DNA, the CDR3 is TGTGCCAGCAGGAATACAGGGAATCAGCCCCAGCATTTT. The full variable domain, rest sourced from reference TRBV2 and TRBJ1-5, is EPEVTQTPSHQVTQMGQEVILRCVPISNHLYFYWYRQILGQKVEFLVSFYNNEISEKSEIFDDQFSVERPDGSNFTLKIRSTKLEDSAMYFCASRNTGNQPQHFGDGTRLSIL.

The chain couples TRBV5-1 to TRBJ2-5, with D possibly being TRBD2 (6 bases). CDR3 length: 14 amino acids. V was trimmed by 4 bases and J by 2 bases, leaving 12 bases between them. The germline CDR1 and CDR2 sequences are SGHRS and YFSETQ. The CDR3 sequence is CASSGGTPQETQYF. The CDR3 DNA is TGCGCCAGCAGCGGAGGGACTCCTCAAGAGACCCAGTACTTC.

The chain uses TRBV3-1 and TRBJ2-7; 9 nucleotides line up with TRBD1. Germline V lookup: CDR1 LGHDT, CDR2 YNNKEL (reference sequence). V lost 1 base and J lost 3; bases outside the gene matches: 7. This CDR3 comprises 16 residues. The CDR3, as DNA: TGTGCCAGCAGCCAAGGGGTGGGACAGGGTCTCTACGAGCAGTACTTC. This gives the protein CASSQGVGQGLYEQYF.

Many counts were recorded for this clonotype. The chain recombines TRBV12-3 or TRBV12-4 with TRBJ2-3; 11 nucleotides line up with TRBD2. With V trimmed by 5 bases and J by 2 bases, 9 bases remained unmatched. The CDR3 sequence is 17 residues long. CDR3 in amino acids: CASSLPTSGDPTDTQYF. DNA of the CDR3: TGTGCCAGCAGTCTACCGACTAGCGGGGACCCCACAGATACGCAGTATTTT.

V is TRBV5-6 and J is TRBJ1-2; D gene ambiguous. CDR3 length equals 14 residues. V shed 3 bases and J shed 7 bases, with 16 bases lying between them. Germline V gene data show CDR1 as SGHDT and CDR2 as YYEEEE. As DNA, the CDR3 is TGTGCCAGCAGCTGGCCGGGGAGGGAGGGTGGCTACACCTTC. Residues: CASSWPGREGGYTF.

The table lists this clonotype with a count of one. The chain couples TRBV29-1 to TRBJ2-1; 8 nucleotides agree with TRBD1. V dropped 6 bases and J dropped 3; count of bases not matched to a gene: 10. Germline-derived CDR1 and CDR2 are SQVTM and ANQGSEA. The CDR3 contains 15 residues. This CDR3 reads CSVILDRAFYNEQFF. DNA of the CDR3: TGCAGCGTAATCCTGGACAGGGCTTTCTACAATGAGCAGTTCTTC.

The V call is TRBV5-1, the J call TRBJ1-4, with 10 bases matching TRBD1. V lost 4 bases, J lost 5 bases, and 2 bases stayed unmatched. The germline CDR1 and CDR2 sequences are SGHRS and YFSETQ. This CDR3 is built from 14 residues. CDR3 sequence: CASSLDRGNEKLFF. The CDR3 DNA reads as TGCGCCAGCAGCCTGGACAGGGGGAATGAAAAACTGTTTTTT. The full variable domain, in which reference TRBV5-1 and TRBJ1-4 provide the parts outside the CDR3, is KAGVTQTPRYLIKTRGQQVTLSCSPISGHRSVSWYQQTPGQGLQFLFEYFSETQRNKGNFPGRFSGRQFSNSRSEMNVSTLELGDSALYLCASSLDRGNEKLFFGSGTQLSVL.

In this sample, this clonotype turned up many times. This chain joins TRBV12-3 or TRBV12-4 and TRBJ1-3, with D perhaps TRBD1 (6 bases). This CDR3 spans 15 amino acids. Deletions cut 7 bases from V and 1 base from J, with 14 bases between. The CDR3 loop is CASTLVRGSGNTIYF. DNA for the CDR3: TGTGCCAGCACCCTCGTCAGGGGTTCTGGAAACACCATATATTTT.

This clonotype was counted ten times or more. V usage is TRBV4-2 and J usage is TRBJ1-5; D is possibly TRBD1 (5 bases). CDR1 LGHNA and CDR2 YNFKEQ come from the germline V gene. The length of the CDR3 is 13 residues. V lost 1 base to trimming and J lost 7 bases, with 8 bases between them. This CDR3 reads CASSQGRDQPQHF. In nucleotides, the CDR3 is TGTGCCAGCAGCCAAGGCAGGGACCAGCCCCAGCATTTT.

This clonotype was detected only a few times. This chain uses TRBV12-3 or TRBV12-4 with TRBJ1-1; TRBD1 aligns across 7 bases. The CDR3 is 15 amino acids. Germline trimming cut 6 bases from V and 0 bases from J; bases unmatched to any gene: 7. The CDR3 spells CASRPGQFMNTEAFF. Here the CDR3 DNA reads TGTGCCAGCAGACCGGGACAGTTCATGAACACTGAAGCTTTCTTT.

This clonotype has just a few counts. V is TRBV6-2 or TRBV6-3 and J is TRBJ2-7; D gene unclear. This CDR3 has 13 amino acids. Germline CDR1 is MNHEY and CDR2 is SVGEGT. V was shortened by 8 bases and J by 5 bases, with 16 bases between the two germline ends. CDR3 amino acids: CASGVNMWNEQYF. The CDR3, as DNA: TGTGCCAGCGGCGTGAACATGTGGAACGAGCAGTACTTC.

This clonotype came up many times. The V call is TRBV12-3 or TRBV12-4, the J call TRBJ2-1; 7 positions match TRBD1. V lost 7 bases and J lost 4; bases outside the gene matches: 7. CDR3 length: 14 amino acids. CDR3 coding DNA: TGTGCCAGCAACCCGAAGGGGGCTTACAATGAGCAGTTCTTC. This encodes CASNPKGAYNEQFF.

In this sample, this clonotype turned up many times. This chain links TRBV4-2 with TRBJ1-3, with TRBD1 identical over 7 bases. CDR3 size: 15 residues. The J segment lost 4 bases and the V segment lost 2 bases, leaving 5 bases of the junction unmatched. CDR1 LGHNA and CDR2 YNFKEQ come from the germline V gene. The CDR3 DNA reads as TGTGCCAGCAGCCAAACCCGGACAGGAGGAAACACCATATATTTT. It encodes CASSQTRTGGNTIYF.

This clonotype showed up just a few times. This chain uses TRBV20-1 with TRBJ1-2, with D unclear. CDR1 is DFQATT, CDR2 SNEGSKA, per germline (reference sequence). The CDR3 spans 12 residues. V was clipped by 3 bases and J by 8 bases, with 13 bases between them. Here the CDR3 reads CSARDGVGGYTF. The CDR3 region has the DNA TGCAGTGCTAGGGACGGGGTCGGGGGCTACACCTTC.

This clonotype showed up just once. The chain combines TRBV20-1 with TRBJ2-7; 11 nucleotides line up with TRBD2. The CDR3 consists of 13 residues. The trim removed 6 bases at V and 4 bases at J, leaving 5 bases unmatched. Germline CDR1 reads DFQATT; CDR2 reads SNEGSKA (reference sequence). Here the CDR3 DNA reads TGCAGTGCGCCGGGACTAGCGGATTACGAGCAGTACTTC. It translates to CSAPGLADYEQYF.

This clonotype occurred a few times. CDR3 sequence: CASSQDGRGGEDTQYF. In nucleotides, the CDR3 is TGTGCCAGCAGCCAAGATGGCCGGGGGGGCGAAGATACGCAGTATTTT. The V gene is TRBV4-2, the J gene TRBJ2-3, with 8 bases identical to TRBD2. Germline lookup yields CDR1 LGHNA and CDR2 YNFKEQ. J was trimmed by 5 bases and V by 0 bases; bases with no gene match: 7. The CDR3 spans 16 residues.

The CDR3 DNA reads TGCAGTGCTGGACAGGGGGCGGTGAACACTGAAGCTTTCTTT. Its protein is CSAGQGAVNTEAFF. The J gene is TRBJ1-1, the V gene TRBV20-1, with 11 positions matching TRBD1. The V and J ends lost 5 bases and 0 bases, in that order; junction bases with no gene match: 2. This CDR3 comprises 14 residues. The germline CDR1 and CDR2 sequences are DFQATT and SNEGSKA (reference sequence).

This clonotype appeared many times. V gene TRBV20-1 combines with J gene TRBJ2-1, with 8 bases fitting TRBD2. V was clipped by 5 bases and J by 8 bases; unmatched bases: 11. CDR1 is DFQATT, CDR2 SNEGSKA, per germline (reference sequence). The CDR3 consists of 14 residues. CDR3 loop: CSAGGRGAWDEQFF. CDR3 nucleotides: TGCAGTGCTGGGGGGCGGGGGGCCTGGGATGAGCAGTTCTTC.